The 8 T cell receptor beta chains below were found in one sample sequenced in a study of T cell changes during pregnancy in multiple sclerosis. Assay: immunoSEQ multiplex PCR; the TCRdb copy retains only in-frame clones and omits some. Of approximately 93,000 clones detected, around 90% appear once; the ten largest clones hold under 0.95%. Sequencing was performed on peripheral blood, taken before pregnancy. These TCRs come from a female donor with multiple sclerosis, enrolled in a pregnancy study.

The rearrangement links TRBV5-1 to TRBJ1-1, with TRBD1 identical over 7 bases. The CDR3 runs to 16 residues. From germline, CDR1 is SGHRS and CDR2 YFSETQ. Trimming removed 0 bases from V and 2 bases from J; junction bases left unmatched: 7. The CDR3 DNA follows: TGCGCCAGCAGCTTGGGCAGGGGGACTGCCAACACTGAAGCTTTCTTT. It translates to CASSLGRGTANTEAFF.

The sample holds one count of this clone. The CDR3 loop reads CASSSGQGIGAYEQYF. CDR3 DNA: TGTGCCAGCAGCTCAGGACAGGGGATTGGGGCGTACGAGCAGTACTTC. This chain links TRBV7-2 with TRBJ2-7, with 9 nucleotides matching TRBD1. The CDR3 covers 16 residues. Germline CDR1 SGHTA, CDR2 FQGNSA. J was trimmed by 4 bases and V by 4 bases; bases with no gene match: 11.

The V and J genes are TRBV19 and TRBJ2-7; TRBD2 might be the D (5 bases). The length of the CDR3 is 14 residues. Per the germline V gene, CDR1 is LNHDA and CDR2 is SQIVND (reference sequence). V was trimmed by 5 bases and J by 4 bases, leaving 15 bases between them. The CDR3 DNA follows: TGTGCCAGTAGTCGGGCGCGGGTAGGGTACGAGCAGTACTTC. Protein product: CASSRARVGYEQYF.

This chain connects TRBV6-1 to TRBJ1-1; 9 bases align to TRBD1. Germline CDR1 is MNHNS and CDR2 is SASEGT. The CDR3 sequence is 15 residues long. J lost 3 bases, V lost 10 bases, and 12 bases had no gene match. CDR3 in amino acids: CAISQGARLDTEAFF. DNA for the CDR3: TGTGCCATCTCACAGGGGGCGCGATTAGACACTGAAGCTTTCTTT.

This chain connects TRBV18 to TRBJ1-2; maybe TRBD1 (5 bases). V gave up 5 bases and J gave up 4 bases, with 11 bases separating them. This CDR3 is 13 amino acids long. Germline loops: CDR1 KGHSH, CDR2 LQKENI. The CDR3 sequence is CASSADSFYGYTF. CDR3 bases: TGTGCCAGCTCAGCTGACAGCTTCTATGGCTACACCTTC.

V and J are TRBV7-2 and TRBJ2-7, with D hard to call. The germline CDR1 and CDR2 sequences are SGHTA and FQGNSA. The CDR3 has 13 residues. V dropped 2 bases and J dropped 3 bases, with 8 bases sitting between them. The DNA for the CDR3 is TGTGCCAGCAGCTTAAGAGAGTTCTACGAGCAGTACTTC. Protein: CASSLREFYEQYF. The variable domain in full, completed from reference TRBV7-2 and TRBJ2-7, reads GAGVSQSPSNKVTEKGKDVELRCDPISGHTALYWYRQSLGQGLEFLIYFQGNSAPDKSGLPSDRFSAERTGGSVSTLTIQRTQQEDSAVYLCASSLREFYEQYFGPGTRLTVT.

The rearrangement uses TRBV15 and TRBJ2-4; tentatively, D is TRBD2 (5 bases). The V end was cut by 3 bases, the J end by 0 bases, with 9 bases between. The CDR3 sequence is 15 residues long. Germline CDR1 LNHNV, CDR2 YYDKDF (reference sequence). The chain's CDR3 is CATSRDGVAKNIQYF. Written as DNA, the CDR3 is TGTGCCACCAGCAGGGACGGGGTAGCCAAAAACATTCAGTACTTC.

This clone was seen just once. V usage is TRBV9 and J usage is TRBJ1-2; TRBD1 aligns across 7 bases. CDR3 size: 15 residues. Germline values: CDR1 SGDLS, CDR2 YYNGEE. After removal of 3 bases from V and 7 bases from J, the junction contained 12 bases not matched to a gene. The CDR3 DNA reads as TGTGCCAGCAGCGGGGGGGCAGGGGGAGGTTCTGGCTACACCTTC. Protein: CASSGGAGGGSGYTF.